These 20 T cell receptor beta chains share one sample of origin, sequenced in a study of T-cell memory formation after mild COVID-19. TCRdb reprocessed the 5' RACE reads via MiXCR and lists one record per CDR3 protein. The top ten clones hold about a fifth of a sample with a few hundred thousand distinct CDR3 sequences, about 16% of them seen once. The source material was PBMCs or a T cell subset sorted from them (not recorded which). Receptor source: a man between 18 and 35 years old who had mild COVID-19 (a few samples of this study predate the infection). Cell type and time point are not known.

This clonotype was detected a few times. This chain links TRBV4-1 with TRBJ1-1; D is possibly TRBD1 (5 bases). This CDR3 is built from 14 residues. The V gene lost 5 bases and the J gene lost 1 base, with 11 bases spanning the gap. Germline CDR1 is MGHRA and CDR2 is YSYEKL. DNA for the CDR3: TGCGCCAGCAGCGCCCGACAGACGAACACTGAAGCTTTCTTT. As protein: CASSARQTNTEAFF.

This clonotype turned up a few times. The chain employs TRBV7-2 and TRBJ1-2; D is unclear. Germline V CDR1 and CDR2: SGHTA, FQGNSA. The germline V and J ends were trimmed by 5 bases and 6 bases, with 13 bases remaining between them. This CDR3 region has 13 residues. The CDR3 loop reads CASSPRSGDGYTF. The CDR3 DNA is TGTGCCAGCAGCCCCCGATCTGGGGATGGCTACACCTTC. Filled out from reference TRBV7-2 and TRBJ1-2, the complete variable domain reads GAGVSQSPSNKVTEKGKDVELRCDPISGHTALYWYRQSLGQGLEFLIYFQGNSAPDKSGLPSDRFSAERTGGSVSTLTIQRTQQEDSAVYLCASSPRSGDGYTFGSGTRLTVV.

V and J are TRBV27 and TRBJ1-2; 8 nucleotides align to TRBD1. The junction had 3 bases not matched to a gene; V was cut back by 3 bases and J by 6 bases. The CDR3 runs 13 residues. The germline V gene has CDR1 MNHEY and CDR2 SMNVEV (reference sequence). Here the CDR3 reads CASSFRQGNGYTF. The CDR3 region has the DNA TGTGCCAGCAGTTTTCGACAGGGGAATGGCTACACCTTC.

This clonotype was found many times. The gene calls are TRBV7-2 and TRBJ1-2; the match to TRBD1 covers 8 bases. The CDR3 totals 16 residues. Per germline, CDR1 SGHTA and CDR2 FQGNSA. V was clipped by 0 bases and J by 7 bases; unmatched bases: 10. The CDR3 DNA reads TGTGCCAGCAGCTTAGCGAGGACAGGGAGGTCCGGTGGCTACACCTTC. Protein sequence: CASSLARTGRSGGYTF.

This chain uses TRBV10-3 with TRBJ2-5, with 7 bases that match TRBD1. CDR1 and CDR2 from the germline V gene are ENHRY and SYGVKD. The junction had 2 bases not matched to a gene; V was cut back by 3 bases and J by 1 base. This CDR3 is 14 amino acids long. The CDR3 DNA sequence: TGTGCCATCAGTGAACGGGACAGCCAAGAGACCCAGTACTTC. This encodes CAISERDSQETQYF.

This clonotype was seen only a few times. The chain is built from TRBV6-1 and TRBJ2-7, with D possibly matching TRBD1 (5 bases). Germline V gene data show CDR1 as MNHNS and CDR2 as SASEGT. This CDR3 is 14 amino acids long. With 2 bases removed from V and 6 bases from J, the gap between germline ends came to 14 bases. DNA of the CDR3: TGTGCCAGCAGTGAACCACGCCAGGGTGCCGAGCAGTACGTC. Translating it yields CASSEPRQGAEQYV.

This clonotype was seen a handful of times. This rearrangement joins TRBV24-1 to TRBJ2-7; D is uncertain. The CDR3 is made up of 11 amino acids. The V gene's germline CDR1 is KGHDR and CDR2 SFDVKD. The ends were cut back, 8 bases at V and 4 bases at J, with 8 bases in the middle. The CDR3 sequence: CATIMAYEQYF. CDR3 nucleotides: TGTGCCACCATAATGGCTTACGAGCAGTACTTC.

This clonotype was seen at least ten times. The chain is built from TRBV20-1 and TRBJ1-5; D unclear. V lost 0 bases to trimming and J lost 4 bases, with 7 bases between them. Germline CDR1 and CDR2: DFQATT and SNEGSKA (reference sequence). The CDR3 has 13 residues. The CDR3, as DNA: TGCAGTGCTAGAGACAGCGGAAATCAGCCCCAGCATTTT. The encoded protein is CSARDSGNQPQHF.

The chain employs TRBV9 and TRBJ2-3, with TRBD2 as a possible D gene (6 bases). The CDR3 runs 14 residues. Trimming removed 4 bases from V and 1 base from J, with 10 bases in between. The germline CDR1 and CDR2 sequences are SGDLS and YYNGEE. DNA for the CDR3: TGTGCCAGCAGCCAGACTAGACGCACAGATACGCAGTATTTT. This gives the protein CASSQTRRTDTQYF. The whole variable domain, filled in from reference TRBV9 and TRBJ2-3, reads DSGVTQTPKHLITATGQRVTLRCSPRSGDLSVYWYQQSLDQGLQFLIQYYNGEERAKGNILERFSAQQFPDLHSELNLSSLELGDSALYFCASSQTRRTDTQYFGPGTRLTVL.

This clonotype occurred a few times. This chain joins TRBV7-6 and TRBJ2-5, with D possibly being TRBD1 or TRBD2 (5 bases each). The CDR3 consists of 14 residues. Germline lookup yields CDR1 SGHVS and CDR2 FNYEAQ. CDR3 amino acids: CASSWGTGRETQYF. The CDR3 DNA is TGTGCAAGCTCATGGGGGACGGGTCGAGAGACCCAGTACTTC.

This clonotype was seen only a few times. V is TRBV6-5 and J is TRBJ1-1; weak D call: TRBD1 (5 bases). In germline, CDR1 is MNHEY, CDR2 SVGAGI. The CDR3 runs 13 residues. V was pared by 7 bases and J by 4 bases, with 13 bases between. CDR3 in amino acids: CASNQGRTTEAFF. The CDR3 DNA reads TGTGCCAGCAACCAGGGAAGGACCACTGAAGCTTTCTTT.

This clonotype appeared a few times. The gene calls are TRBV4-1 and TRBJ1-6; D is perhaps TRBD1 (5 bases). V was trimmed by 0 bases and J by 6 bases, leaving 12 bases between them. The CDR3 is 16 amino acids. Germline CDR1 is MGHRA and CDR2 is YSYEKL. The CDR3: CASSQEFPGTNSPLHF. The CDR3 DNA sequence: TGCGCCAGCAGCCAAGAGTTCCCAGGGACTAATTCACCCCTCCACTTT.

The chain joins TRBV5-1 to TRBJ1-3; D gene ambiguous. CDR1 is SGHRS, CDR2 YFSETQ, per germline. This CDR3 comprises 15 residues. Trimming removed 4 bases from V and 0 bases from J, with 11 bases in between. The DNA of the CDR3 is TGCGCCAGCAGCCAAGGACGGGTCTCTGGAAACACCATATATTTT. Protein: CASSQGRVSGNTIYF.

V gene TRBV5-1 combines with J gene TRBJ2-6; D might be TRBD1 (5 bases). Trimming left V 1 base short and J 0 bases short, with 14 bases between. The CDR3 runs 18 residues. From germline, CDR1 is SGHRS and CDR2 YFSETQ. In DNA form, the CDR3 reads TGCGCCAGCAGCTTGAATCCCGACAGACCCTCTGGGGCCAACGTCCTGACTTTC. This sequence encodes CASSLNPDRPSGANVLTF.

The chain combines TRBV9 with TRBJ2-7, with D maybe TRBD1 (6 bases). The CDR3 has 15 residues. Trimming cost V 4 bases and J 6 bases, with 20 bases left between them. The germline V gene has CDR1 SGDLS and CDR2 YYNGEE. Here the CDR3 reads CASSLGQRKAGEQYV. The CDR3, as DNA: TGTGCCAGCAGCCTGGGACAAAGAAAGGCGGGCGAGCAGTACGTC.

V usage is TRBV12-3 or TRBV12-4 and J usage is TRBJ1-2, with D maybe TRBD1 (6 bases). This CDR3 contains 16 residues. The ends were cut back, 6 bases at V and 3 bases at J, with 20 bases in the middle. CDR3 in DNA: TGTGCCAGCAGCCAGTGGTCCAGGGGAACTTACTATGGCTACACCTTC. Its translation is CASSQWSRGTYYGYTF.

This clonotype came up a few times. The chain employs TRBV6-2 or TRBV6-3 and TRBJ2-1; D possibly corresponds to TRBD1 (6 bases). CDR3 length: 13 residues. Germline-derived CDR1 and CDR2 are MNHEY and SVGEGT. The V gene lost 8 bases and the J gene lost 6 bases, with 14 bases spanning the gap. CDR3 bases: TGTGCCAGCGGAGCAGGGGTTACCAATGAGCAGTTCTTC. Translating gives CASGAGVTNEQFF.

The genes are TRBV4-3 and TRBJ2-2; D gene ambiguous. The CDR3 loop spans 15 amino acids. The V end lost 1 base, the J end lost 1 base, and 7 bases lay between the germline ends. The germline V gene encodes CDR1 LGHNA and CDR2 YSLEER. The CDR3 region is CASSQVYRNTGELFF. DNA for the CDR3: TGCGCCAGCAGCCAAGTTTATAGGAACACCGGGGAGCTGTTTTTT.

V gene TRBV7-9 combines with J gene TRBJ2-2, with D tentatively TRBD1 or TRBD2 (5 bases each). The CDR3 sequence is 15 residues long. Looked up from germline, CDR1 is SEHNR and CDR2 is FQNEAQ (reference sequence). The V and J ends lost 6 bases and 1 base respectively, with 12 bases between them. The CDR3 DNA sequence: TGTGCCAGCAGGAGGGACCTGGGGAACACCGGGGAGCTGTTTTTT. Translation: CASRRDLGNTGELFF.

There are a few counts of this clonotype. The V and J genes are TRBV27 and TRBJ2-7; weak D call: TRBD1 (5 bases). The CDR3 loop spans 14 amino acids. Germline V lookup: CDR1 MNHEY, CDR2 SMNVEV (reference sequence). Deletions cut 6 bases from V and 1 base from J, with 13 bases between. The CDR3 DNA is TGTGCCAGCAGAGCCAAAGGGGATTCCTACGAGCAGTACGTC. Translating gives CASRAKGDSYEQYV.